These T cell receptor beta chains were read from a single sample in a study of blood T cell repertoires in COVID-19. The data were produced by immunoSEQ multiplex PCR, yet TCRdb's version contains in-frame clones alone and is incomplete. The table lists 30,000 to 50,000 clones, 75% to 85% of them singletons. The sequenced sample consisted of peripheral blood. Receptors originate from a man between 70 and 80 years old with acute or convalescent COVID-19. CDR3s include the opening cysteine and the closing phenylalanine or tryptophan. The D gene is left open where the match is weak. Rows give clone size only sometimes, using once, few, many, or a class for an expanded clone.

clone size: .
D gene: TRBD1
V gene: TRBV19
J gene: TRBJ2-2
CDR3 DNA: TGTGCCAGTAAGACAGGGACAAACACCGGGGAGCTGTTTTTT
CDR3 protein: CASKTGTNTGELFF

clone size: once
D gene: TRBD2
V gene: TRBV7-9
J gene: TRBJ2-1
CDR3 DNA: TGTGCCAGCAGCTTAATAGCGGGAGCGGAGGGTGAGCAGTTCTTC
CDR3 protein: CASSLIAGAEGEQFF

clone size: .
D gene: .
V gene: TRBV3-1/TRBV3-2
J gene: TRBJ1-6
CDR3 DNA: TGTGCCAGCAGACCCCAGGGGAGCTCCTATAATTCACCCCTCCACTTT
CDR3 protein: CASRPQGSSYNSPLHF

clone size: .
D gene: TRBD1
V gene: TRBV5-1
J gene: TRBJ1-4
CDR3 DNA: TGCGCCAGCAGCGGCGGGACAGGGCTACGAGGAGAAGAGGAAAAACTGTTTTTT
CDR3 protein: CASSGGTGLRGEEEKLFF

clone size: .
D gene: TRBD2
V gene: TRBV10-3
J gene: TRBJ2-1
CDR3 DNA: TGTGCCATCAGTGGACTAGCGGGAGGAACCCACAATGAGCAGTTCTTC
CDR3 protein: CAISGLAGGTHNEQFF

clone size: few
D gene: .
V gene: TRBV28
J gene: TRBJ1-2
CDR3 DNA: TGTGCCAGCACCCCCATGTCCAGGACTAACTATGGCTACACCTTC
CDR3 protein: CASTPMSRTNYGYTF

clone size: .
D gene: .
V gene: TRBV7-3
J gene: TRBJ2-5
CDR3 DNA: TGTGCCAGCAGCCCACACCTCCAAGAGACCCAGTACTTC
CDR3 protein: CASSPHLQETQYF

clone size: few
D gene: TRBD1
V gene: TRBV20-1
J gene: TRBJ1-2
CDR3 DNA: TGCAGTGCTAGTCGACAGGGGTTCTATGGCTACACCTTC
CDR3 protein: CSASRQGFYGYTF

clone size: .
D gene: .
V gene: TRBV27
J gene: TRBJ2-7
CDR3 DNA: TGTGCCAGCAGTACCTGGGACCCCGGACAGTCCTACGAGCAGTACTTC
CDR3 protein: CASSTWDPGQSYEQYF

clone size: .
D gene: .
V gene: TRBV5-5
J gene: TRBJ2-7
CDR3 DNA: TGTGCCAGCAGCTTGGCCCTGGCCGTAGTAGGGGCCGAGCAGTACTTC
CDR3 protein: CASSLALAVVGAEQYF

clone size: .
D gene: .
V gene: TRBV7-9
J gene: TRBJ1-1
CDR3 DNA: TGTGCCAGCAGCTTAAAGGGAGGGAGGGCTGAAGCTTTCTTT
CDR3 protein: CASSLKGGRAEAFF

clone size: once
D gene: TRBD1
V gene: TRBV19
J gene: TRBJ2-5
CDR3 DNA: TGTGCCAGTAGTATTTCAGGGGGTAGGGAGACCCAGTACTTC
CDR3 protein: CASSISGGRETQYF

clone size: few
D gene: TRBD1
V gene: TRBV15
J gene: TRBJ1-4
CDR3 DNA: TGTGCCACCAGCGACCTCAGGGGGTTGAATGAAAAACTGTTTTTT
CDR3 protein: CATSDLRGLNEKLFF

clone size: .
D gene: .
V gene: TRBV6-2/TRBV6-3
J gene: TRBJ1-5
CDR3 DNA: TGTGCCAGCAGCTTGCTCAGGGGTCAGCCCCAGCATTTT
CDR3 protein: CASSLLRGQPQHF

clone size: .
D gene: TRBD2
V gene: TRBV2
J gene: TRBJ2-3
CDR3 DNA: TGTGCCAGCAGTGAACTAGCGGGAGGAGATACGCAGTATTTT
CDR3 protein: CASSELAGGDTQYF

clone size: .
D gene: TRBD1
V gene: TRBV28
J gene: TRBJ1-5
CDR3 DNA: TGTGCCAGCAGCCTCGGGACAGGGAACCAGCCCCAGCATTTT
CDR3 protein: CASSLGTGNQPQHF

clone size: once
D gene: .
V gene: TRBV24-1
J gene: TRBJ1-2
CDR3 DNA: TGTGCCACCAGTGATGCGGCCTCGGCCGGAGGCTACACCTTC
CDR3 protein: CATSDAASAGGYTF

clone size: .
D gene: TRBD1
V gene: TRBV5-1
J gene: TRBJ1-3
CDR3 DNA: TGCGCCAGCAGCTTGGGGACAGGGGTGTTTGGAAACACCATATATTTT
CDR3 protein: CASSLGTGVFGNTIYF

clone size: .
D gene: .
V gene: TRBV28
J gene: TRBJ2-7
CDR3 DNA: TGTGCCAGCAGAAAACAGGGAAGCTGGGCTTACGAGCAGTACTTC
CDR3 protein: CASRKQGSWAYEQYF

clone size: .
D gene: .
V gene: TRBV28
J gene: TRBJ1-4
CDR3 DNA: TGTGCCAGCAGGGTGGACATCTCTAATGAAAAACTGTTTTTT
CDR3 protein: CASRVDISNEKLFF

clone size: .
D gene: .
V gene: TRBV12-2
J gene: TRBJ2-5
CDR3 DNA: TGTGCAAGTCCCCCCCGGGATCCGCGGTACCAAGAGACCCAGTACTTC
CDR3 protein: CASPPRDPRYQETQYF

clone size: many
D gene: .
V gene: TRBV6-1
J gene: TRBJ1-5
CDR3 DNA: TGTGCCAGCAGTGAGCGGGATAATCAGCCCCAGCATTTT
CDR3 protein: CASSERDNQPQHF

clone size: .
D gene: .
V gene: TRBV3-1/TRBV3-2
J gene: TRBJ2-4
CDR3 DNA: TGTGCCAGCAGCCAGGGGGGTACTATCAAAAACATTCAGTACTTC
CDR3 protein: CASSQGGTIKNIQYF

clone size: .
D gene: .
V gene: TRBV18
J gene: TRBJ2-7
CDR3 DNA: TGTGCCAGCTCACCATCGGGGACATACGAGCAGTACTTC
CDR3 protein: CASSPSGTYEQYF

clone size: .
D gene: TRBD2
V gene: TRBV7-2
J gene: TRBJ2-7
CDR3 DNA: TGTGCCAGCAGCCCGACTAGCGGGAGATACGAGCAGTACTTC
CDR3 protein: CASSPTSGRYEQYF

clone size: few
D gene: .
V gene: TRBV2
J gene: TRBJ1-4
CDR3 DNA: TGTGCCAGCAGTGAATACTCCCGGCGGCCTAATGAAAAACTGTTTTTT
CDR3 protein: CASSEYSRRPNEKLFF

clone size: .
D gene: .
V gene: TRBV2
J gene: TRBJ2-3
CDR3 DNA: TGTGCCAGCAGTGTAGGCAGGGGGGCAGATACGCAGTATTTT
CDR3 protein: CASSVGRGADTQYF

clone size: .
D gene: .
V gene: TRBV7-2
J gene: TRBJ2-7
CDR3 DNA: TGTGCCAGCAGGAGAGGACAGTCCTACGAGCAGTACTTC
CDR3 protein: CASRRGQSYEQYF

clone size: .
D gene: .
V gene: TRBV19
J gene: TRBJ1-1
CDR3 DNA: TGTGCCAGTAGTTCCCAGGGGTCGCGAACTGAAGCTTTCTTT
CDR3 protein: CASSSQGSRTEAFF

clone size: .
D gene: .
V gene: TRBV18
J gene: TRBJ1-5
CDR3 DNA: TGTGCCAGCTCACCGACCGCCAGGCCAAATAGCAATCAGCCCCAGCATTTT
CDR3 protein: CASSPTARPNSNQPQHF

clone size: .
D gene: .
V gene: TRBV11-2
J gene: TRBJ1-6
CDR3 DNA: TGTGCCAGCAGCTCGCAGGAGGGATCACCCCTCCACTTT
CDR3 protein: CASSSQEGSPLHF

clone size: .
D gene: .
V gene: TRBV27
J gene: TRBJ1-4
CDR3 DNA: TGTGCCAGCAGCCATTGGGGAGGCAGGGTGGATGAAAAACTGTTTTTT
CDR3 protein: CASSHWGGRVDEKLFF

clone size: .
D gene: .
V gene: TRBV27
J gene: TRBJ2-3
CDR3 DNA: TGTGCCAGCAAAAGGAGGGGATCCACAGATACGCAGTATTTT
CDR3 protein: CASKRRGSTDTQYF